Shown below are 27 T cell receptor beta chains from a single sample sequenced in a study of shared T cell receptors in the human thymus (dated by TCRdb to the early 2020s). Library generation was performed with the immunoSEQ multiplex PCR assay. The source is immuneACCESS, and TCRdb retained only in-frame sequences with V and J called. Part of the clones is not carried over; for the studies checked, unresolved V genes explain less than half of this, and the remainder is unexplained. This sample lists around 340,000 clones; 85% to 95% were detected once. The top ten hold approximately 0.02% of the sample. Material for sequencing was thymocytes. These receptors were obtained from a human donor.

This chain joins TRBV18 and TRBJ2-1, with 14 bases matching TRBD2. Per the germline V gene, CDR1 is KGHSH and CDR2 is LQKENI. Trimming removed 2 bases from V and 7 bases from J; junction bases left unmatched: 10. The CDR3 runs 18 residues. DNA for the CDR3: TGTGCCAGCTCACCAGTGACTAGCGGGAGGGCCGTTAAGAATGAGCAGTTCTTC. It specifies CASSPVTSGRAVKNEQFF.

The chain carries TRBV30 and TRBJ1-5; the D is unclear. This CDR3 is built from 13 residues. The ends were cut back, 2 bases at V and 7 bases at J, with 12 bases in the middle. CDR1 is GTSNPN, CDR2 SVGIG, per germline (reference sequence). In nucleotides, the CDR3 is TGTGCCTGGAGTAAGGAGGAAAGACAGCCCCAGCATTTT. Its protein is CAWSKEERQPQHF.

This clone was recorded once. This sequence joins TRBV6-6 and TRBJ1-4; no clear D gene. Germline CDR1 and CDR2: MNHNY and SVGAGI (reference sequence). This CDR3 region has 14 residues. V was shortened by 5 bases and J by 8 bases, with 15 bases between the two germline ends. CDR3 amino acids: CASSLLPGWEKLFF. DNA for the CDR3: TGTGCCAGCAGTCTACTGCCGGGGTGGGAAAAACTGTTTTTT.

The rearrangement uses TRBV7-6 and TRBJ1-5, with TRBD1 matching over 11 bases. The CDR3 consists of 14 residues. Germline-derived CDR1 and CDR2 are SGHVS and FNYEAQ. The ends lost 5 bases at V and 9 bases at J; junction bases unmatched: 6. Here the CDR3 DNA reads TGTGCCAGCAGCAGCGGGACAGGGGGACGGCCCCAGCATTTT. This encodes CASSSGTGGRPQHF.

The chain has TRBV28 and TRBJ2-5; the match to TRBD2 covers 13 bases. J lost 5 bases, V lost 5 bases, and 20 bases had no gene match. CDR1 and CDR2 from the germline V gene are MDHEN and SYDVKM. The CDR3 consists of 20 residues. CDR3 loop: CASSAPPQGLAGLGGETQYF. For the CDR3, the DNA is TGTGCCAGCAGTGCTCCACCACAGGGACTAGCGGGACTTGGGGGGGAGACCCAGTACTTC.

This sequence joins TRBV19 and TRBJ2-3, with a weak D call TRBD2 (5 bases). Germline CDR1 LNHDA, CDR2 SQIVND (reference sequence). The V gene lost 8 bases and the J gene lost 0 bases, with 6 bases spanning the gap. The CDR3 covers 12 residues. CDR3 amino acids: CASGGSTDTQYF. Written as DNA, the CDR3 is TGTGCCAGTGGCGGGAGCACAGATACGCAGTATTTT.

CDR3 region: CASSHPGGGWQPQHF. CDR3 in DNA: TGCGCCAGCAGTCACCCCGGGGGGGGGTGGCAGCCCCAGCATTTT. V is TRBV23-1 and J is TRBJ1-5; tentative D call: TRBD1 (5 bases). Being an ORF, TRBV23-1 has a function that is uncertain. This CDR3 comprises 15 residues. The V gene lost 3 bases and the J gene lost 7 bases, with 16 bases spanning the gap.

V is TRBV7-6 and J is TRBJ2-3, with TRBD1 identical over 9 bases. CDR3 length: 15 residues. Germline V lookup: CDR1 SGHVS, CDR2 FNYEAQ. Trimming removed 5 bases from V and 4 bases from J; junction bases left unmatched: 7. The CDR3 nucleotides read TGTGCCAGCAGCATAGGGACAGGGAGGGCAGATACGCAGTATTTT. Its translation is CASSIGTGRADTQYF.

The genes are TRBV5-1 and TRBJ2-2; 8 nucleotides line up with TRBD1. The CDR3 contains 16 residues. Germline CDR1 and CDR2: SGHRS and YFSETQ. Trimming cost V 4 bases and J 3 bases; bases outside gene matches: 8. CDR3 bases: TGCGCCAGCAGCCCGAGGACAGGGACGGACACCGGGGAGCTGTTTTTT. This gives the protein CASSPRTGTDTGELFF.

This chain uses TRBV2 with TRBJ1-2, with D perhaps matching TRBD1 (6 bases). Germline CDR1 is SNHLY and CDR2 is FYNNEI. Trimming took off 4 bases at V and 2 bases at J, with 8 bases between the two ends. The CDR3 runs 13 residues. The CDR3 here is CASSARGNYGYTF. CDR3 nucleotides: TGTGCCAGCAGTGCGAGGGGGAACTATGGCTACACCTTC.

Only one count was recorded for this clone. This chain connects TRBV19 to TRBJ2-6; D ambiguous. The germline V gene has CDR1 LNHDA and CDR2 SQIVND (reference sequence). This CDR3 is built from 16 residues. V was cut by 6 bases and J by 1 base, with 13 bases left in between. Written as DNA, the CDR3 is TGTGCCAGTAGCCACACCTGGGCGTCTGGGGCCAACGTCCTGACTTTC. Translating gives CASSHTWASGANVLTF.

In DNA form, the CDR3 reads TGTGCCAGTAGTACTCCCCTATTTGGGACTGAAGCTTTCTTT. It translates to CASSTPLFGTEAFF. This chain connects TRBV19 to TRBJ1-1; D is uncertain. From germline, CDR1 is LNHDA and CDR2 SQIVND (reference sequence). Trimming took 4 bases from V and 5 from J, leaving 14 bases between them. The CDR3 sequence is 14 residues long. Combining the CDR3 with reference TRBV19 and TRBJ1-1 gives the whole variable domain DGGITQSPKYLFRKEGQNVTLSCEQNLNHDAMYWYRQDPGQGLRLIYYSQIVNDFQKGDIAEGYSVSREKKESFPLTVTSAQKNPTAFYLCASSTPLFGTEAFFGQGTRLTVV.

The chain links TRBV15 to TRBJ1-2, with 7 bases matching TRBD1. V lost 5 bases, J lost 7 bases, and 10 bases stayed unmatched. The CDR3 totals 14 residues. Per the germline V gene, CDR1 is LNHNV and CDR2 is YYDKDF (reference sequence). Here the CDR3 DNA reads TGTGCCACCAGCGGAAACGACAGGGAGGGTGGCTACACCTTC. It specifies CATSGNDREGGYTF. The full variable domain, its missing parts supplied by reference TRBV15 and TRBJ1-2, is DAMVIQNPRYQVTQFGKPVTLSCSQTLNHNVMYWYQQKSSQAPKLLFHYYDKDFNNEADTPDNFQSRRPNTSFCFLDIRSPGLGDTAMYLCATSGNDREGGYTFGSGTRLTVV.

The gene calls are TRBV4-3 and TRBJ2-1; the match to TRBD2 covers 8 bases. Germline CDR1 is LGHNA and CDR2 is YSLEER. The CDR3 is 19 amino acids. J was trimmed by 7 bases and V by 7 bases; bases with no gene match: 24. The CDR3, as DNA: TGCGCCAGCACCCGAAAAGAGGGAGCGGGAGAGTTGCAGGAGAATGAGCAGTTCTTC. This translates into CASTRKEGAGELQENEQFF.

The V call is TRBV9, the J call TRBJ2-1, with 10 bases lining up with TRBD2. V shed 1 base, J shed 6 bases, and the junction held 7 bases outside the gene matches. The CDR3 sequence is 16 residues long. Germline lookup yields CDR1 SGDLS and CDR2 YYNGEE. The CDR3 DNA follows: TGTGCCAGCAGCGTAACTAGCGGGACCCTGATCAATGAGCAGTTCTTC. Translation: CASSVTSGTLINEQFF. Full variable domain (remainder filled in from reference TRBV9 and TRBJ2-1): DSGVTQTPKHLITATGQRVTLRCSPRSGDLSVYWYQQSLDQGLQFLIQYYNGEERAKGNILERFSAQQFPDLHSELNLSSLELGDSALYFCASSVTSGTLINEQFFGPGTRLTVL.

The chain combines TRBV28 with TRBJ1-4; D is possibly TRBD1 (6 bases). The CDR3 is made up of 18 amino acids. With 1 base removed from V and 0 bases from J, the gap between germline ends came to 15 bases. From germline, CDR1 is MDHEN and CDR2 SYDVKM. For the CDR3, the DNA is TGTGCCAGCAGTTTATTAATTGGGGACACCGCAACTAATGAAAAACTGTTTTTT. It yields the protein CASSLLIGDTATNEKLFF.

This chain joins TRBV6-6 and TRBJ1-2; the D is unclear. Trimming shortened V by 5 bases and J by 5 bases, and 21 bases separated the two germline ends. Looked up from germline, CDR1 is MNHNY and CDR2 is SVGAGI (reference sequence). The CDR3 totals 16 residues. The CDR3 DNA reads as TGTGCCAGCAGTCTTCGGACCGTGAGAAGCGTGTATGGCTACACCTTC. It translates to CASSLRTVRSVYGYTF.

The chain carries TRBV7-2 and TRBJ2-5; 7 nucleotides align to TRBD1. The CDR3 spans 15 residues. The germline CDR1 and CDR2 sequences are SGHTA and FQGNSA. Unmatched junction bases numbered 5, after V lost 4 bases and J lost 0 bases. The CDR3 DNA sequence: TGTGCCAGCAGCTCGGTGACAGGGAACCAAGAGACCCAGTACTTC. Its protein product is CASSSVTGNQETQYF.

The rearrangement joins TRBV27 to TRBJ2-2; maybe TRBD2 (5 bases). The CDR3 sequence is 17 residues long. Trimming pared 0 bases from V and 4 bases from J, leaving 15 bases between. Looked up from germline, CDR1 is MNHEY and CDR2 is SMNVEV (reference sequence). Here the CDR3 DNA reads TGTGCCAGCAGTTTATCGAGTCCACAACGGGGCACCGGGGAGCTGTTTTTT. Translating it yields CASSLSSPQRGTGELFF.

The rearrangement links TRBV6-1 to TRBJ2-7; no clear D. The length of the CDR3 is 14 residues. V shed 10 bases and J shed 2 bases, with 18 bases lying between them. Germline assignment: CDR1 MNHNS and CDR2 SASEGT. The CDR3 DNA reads TGTGCCACCTTGCGAACTACTTTCCCCTACGAGCAGTACTTC. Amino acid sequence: CATLRTTFPYEQYF.

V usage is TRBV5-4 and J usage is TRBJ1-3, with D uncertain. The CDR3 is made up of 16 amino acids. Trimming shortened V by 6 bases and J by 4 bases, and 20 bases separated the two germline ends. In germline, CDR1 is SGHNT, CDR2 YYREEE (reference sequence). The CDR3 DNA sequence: TGTGCCAGCACAGTCACCCCGATCAGCGGGGGAAACACCATATATTTT. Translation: CASTVTPISGGNTIYF.

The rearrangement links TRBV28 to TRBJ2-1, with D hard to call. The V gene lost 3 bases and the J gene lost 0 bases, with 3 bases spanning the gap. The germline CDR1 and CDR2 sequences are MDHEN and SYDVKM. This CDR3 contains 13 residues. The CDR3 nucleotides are TGTGCCAGCAGTTTGGGCTCCTACAATGAGCAGTTCTTC. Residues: CASSLGSYNEQFF.

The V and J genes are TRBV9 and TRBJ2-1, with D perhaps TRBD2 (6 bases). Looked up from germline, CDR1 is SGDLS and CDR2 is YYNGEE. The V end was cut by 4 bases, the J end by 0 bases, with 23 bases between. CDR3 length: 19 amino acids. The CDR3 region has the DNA TGTGCCAGCAGCATATATCAGGCGGGACCTTTGAGCTCCTACAATGAGCAGTTCTTC. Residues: CASSIYQAGPLSSYNEQFF.

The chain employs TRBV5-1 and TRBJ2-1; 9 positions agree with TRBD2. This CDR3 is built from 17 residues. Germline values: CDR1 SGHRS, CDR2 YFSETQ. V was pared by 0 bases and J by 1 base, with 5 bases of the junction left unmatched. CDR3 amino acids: CASSLVCSGSSYNEQFF. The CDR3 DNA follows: TGCGCCAGCAGCTTGGTGTGTAGCGGGAGTTCCTACAATGAGCAGTTCTTC.

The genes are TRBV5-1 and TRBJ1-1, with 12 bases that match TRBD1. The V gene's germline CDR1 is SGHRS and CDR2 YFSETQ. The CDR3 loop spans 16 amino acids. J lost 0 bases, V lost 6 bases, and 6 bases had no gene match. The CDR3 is CASNRDRGLVNTEAFF. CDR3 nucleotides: TGCGCCAGCAACCGGGACAGGGGGCTGGTGAACACTGAAGCTTTCTTT.

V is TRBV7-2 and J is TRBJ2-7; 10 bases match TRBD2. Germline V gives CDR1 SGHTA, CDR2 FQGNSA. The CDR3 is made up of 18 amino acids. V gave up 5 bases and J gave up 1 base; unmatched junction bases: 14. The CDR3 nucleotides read TGTGCCAGCAGCCCTCCGAATAGCGGGAGGACCCGATCCTACGAGCAGTACTTC. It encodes CASSPPNSGRTRSYEQYF.

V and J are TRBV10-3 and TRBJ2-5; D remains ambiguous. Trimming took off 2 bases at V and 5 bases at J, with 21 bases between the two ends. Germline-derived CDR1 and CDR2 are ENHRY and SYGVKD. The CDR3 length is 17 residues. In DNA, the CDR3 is TGTGCCATCAGTGAGCCGGACCCAATAAAAGGGCGGGAGACCCAGTACTTC. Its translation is CAISEPDPIKGRETQYF.